These 10 T cell receptor beta chains came from one sample sequenced in a study of PD-L1 blockade in urothelial cancer. Sequencing was performed with immunoSEQ multiplex PCR; in TCRdb, only in-frame clones are kept and a portion is missing. The sample lists tens of thousands of clones, approximately 86% occurring once. The time point denotes: pretreatment peripheral blood. The sample here was PBMCs, taken around atezolizumab (anti-PD-L1) treatment. All receptors derive from a man in his fifties or sixties with urothelial cancer.

The chain employs TRBV5-4 and TRBJ1-1, with 8 bases fitting TRBD1. Germline lookup yields CDR1 SGHNT and CDR2 YYREEE (reference sequence). V dropped 0 bases and J dropped 8; count of bases not matched to a gene: 6. The CDR3 spans 14 residues. The CDR3 sequence is CASSLVGQVSEAFF. The CDR3 bases are TGTGCCAGCAGCTTGGTGGGACAGGTATCGGAAGCTTTCTTT. The full variable domain, in which reference TRBV5-4 and TRBJ1-1 provide the parts outside the CDR3, is ETGVTQSPTHLIKTRGQQVTLRCSSQSGHNTVSWYQQALGQGPQFIFQYYREEENGRGNFPPRFSGLQFPNYSSELNVNALELDDSALYLCASSLVGQVSEAFFGQGTRLTVV.

The chain links TRBV19 to TRBJ1-1; TRBD1 agrees at 10 bases. The CDR3 loop spans 16 amino acids. Germline V gene sequence: CDR1 LNHDA, CDR2 SQIVND (reference sequence). The V segment lost 6 bases and the J segment 0 bases; nucleotides outside the gene matches: 7. The CDR3: CASRDRDRGMNTEAFF. CDR3 nucleotide sequence: TGTGCCAGTAGGGATAGGGACAGGGGTATGAACACTGAAGCTTTCTTT.

The chain uses TRBV5-1 and TRBJ2-5; TRBD2 matches at 9 bases. The CDR3 runs 16 residues. Germline V CDR1 and CDR2: SGHRS, YFSETQ. Trimming cost V 6 bases and J 2 bases; bases outside gene matches: 11. The CDR3 loop reads CASNERGARDQETQYF. The CDR3 DNA reads as TGCGCCAGCAATGAGCGGGGGGCGAGGGATCAAGAGACCCAGTACTTC.

This clone was found once. V usage is TRBV5-1 and J usage is TRBJ2-3, with D uncertain. Germline V gene data show CDR1 as SGHRS and CDR2 as YFSETQ. V lost 0 bases and J 0 bases, leaving 8 bases between the germline ends. The CDR3 length is 15 residues. The CDR3 DNA reads as TGCGCCAGCAGCTTGGCTTCAGTAAGCACAGATACGCAGTATTTT. This codes for CASSLASVSTDTQYF.

This clone was seen a handful of times. J is TRBJ1-6 and V is TRBV5-4, with D perhaps TRBD1 (6 bases). Trimming pared 3 bases from V and 9 bases from J, leaving 10 bases between. Per germline, CDR1 SGHNT and CDR2 YYREEE (reference sequence). The CDR3 sequence is 13 residues long. DNA for the CDR3: TGTGCCAGCAGCTCCCCAGGGGCTTCACCCCTCCACTTT. This translates into CASSSPGASPLHF.

The J gene is TRBJ1-5, the V gene TRBV5-6; D gene uncertain. This CDR3 has 14 amino acids. V was shortened by 4 bases and J by 0 bases, with 8 bases between the two germline ends. Germline V gene sequence: CDR1 SGHDT, CDR2 YYEEEE. The CDR3 is CASSQYSSNQPQHF. The CDR3 coding sequence is TGTGCCAGCAGCCAATACAGTAGCAATCAGCCCCAGCATTTT.

The chain employs TRBV5-6 and TRBJ2-5; 8 bases line up with TRBD1. V lost 2 bases, J lost 1 base, and 7 bases stayed unmatched. Germline-derived CDR1 and CDR2 are SGHDT and YYEEEE. The CDR3 has 16 residues. DNA for the CDR3: TGTGCCAGCAGCTTTTCAGCAGGACAGGGCCAAGAGACCCAGTACTTC. Translating gives CASSFSAGQGQETQYF.

This chain links TRBV6-6 with TRBJ1-1, with TRBD1 matching 7 bases. V dropped 10 bases and J dropped 14; count of bases not matched to a gene: 10. The CDR3 consists of 10 residues. Germline CDR1 reads MNHNY; CDR2 reads SVGAGI (reference sequence). The CDR3 here is CATFVDRAFF. The CDR3 DNA sequence: TGTGCCACCTTCGTCGACAGGGCCTTCTTT.

In this sample, this clone turned up a few times. The chain has TRBV2 and TRBJ2-1; no clear D gene. The CDR3 runs 12 residues. Per germline, CDR1 SNHLY and CDR2 FYNNEI. V was clipped by 2 bases and J by 6 bases, with 5 bases between them. The CDR3 loop reads CASSELSNEQFF. CDR3 bases: TGTGCCAGCAGTGAACTCAGCAATGAGCAGTTCTTC.

V gene TRBV29-1 combines with J gene TRBJ1-1; no reliable D call. Trimming shortened V by 5 bases and J by 7 bases, and 17 bases separated the two germline ends. This CDR3 spans 13 amino acids. Per germline, CDR1 SQVTM and CDR2 ANQGSEA. The CDR3 DNA sequence: TGCAGCGTTAGGATGAGTCGCGAGGGTGAAGCTTTCTTT. Translated, it gives CSVRMSREGEAFF.